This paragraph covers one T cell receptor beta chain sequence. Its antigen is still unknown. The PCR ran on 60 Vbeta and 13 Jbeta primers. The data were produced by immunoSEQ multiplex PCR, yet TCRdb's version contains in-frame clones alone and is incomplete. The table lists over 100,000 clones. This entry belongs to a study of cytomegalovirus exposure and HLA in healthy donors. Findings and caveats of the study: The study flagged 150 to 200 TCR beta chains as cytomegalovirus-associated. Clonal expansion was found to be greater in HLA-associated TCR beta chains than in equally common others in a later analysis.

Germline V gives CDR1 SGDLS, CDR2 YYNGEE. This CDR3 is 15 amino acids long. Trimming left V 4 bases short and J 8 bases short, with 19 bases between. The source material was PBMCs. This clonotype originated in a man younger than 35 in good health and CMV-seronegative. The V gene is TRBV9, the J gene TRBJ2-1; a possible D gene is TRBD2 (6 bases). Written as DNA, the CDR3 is TGTGCCAGCAGCTTATTAGCGGCGGGGCAAGATGAGCAGTTCTTC. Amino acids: CASSLLAAGQDEQFF.